This T cell receptor beta chain emerged from a study of blood T cell repertoires in COVID-19. TCRdb's table, derived via immunoSEQ multiplex PCR, lists solely in-frame clones and lacks some. The data contain roughly 68,000 clones, about 87% of them singletons. The CDR3 sequence is 14 residues long. V was pared by 1 base and J by 3 bases, with 3 bases of the junction left unmatched. CDR1 and CDR2 (germline): MNHEY, SVGAGI. Only one count was recorded for this clone. This TCR derives from a woman in her seventies with acute or convalescent COVID-19. What was sequenced was peripheral blood. J is TRBJ2-7 and V is TRBV6-5; 7 positions match TRBD1. In nucleotides, the CDR3 is TGTGCCAGCAGTTACTGGGACAGACTCTACGAGCAGTACTTC. It yields the protein CASSYWDRLYEQYF.